This TCR beta chain was sequenced in a study of T cell clonality in common variable immunodeficiency. Study results and caveats: TCRbeta clonality was increased in CVID versus healthy controls. CVID subjects shared fewer TCRbeta clones than healthy controls did. Links between repertoire features and CVID complications were heterogeneity-limited.

This clone was counted many times. Its antigen remains unidentified. Sequencing ends 3 residues short of the CDR3 end; the germline J gene provides the rest. This CDR3 has 14 amino acids. Germline-derived CDR1 and CDR2 are DFQATT and SNEGSKA (reference sequence). Heparinized whole blood, roughly 5 to 8 ml, came from each donor. The table came from immunoSEQ multiplex PCR; TCRdb's copy has only in-frame clones and leaves some out. The sample shows tens of thousands of clones, none of them appearing just once. This chain uses TRBV20-1 with TRBJ2-3, with D perhaps TRBD2 (5 bases). The sequencing sample was made of peripheral blood mononuclear cells. The source is a person between 18 and 70 years old in good health. CDR3 bases read: TGCAGTGCTACACTCCCAGCGGATCAAGAGACG. Amino acids: CSATLPADQET. The complete CDR3 reads CSATLPADQETQYF.